This TCR beta chain was sequenced in a study of T cells in tumors after PD-1 blockade. Study-wide background: Patients had no prior checkpoint blockade, systemic immunosuppressants, or anti-cancer therapy within 4 weeks. Each patient got pembrolizumab 200 mg every 3 weeks or cemiplimab 350 mg every 2 weeks. Daily vismodegib 150 mg continued in a subset of anti-PD-1-treated patients.

Sequenced by immunoSEQ multiplex PCR; TCRdb stores in-frame clones only, minus some. The top ten clones hold 8.7% of a sample with approximately 45,000 clones, more than 60% of them seen once. This clone showed up many times. V was pared by 6 bases and J by 2 bases, with 7 bases of the junction left unmatched. From germline, CDR1 is SNHLY and CDR2 FYNNEI. The CDR3 is 15 residues long. The sample in question was PBMCs, obtained before anti-PD-1 therapy. The clonotype comes from a human donor with advanced basal cell or squamous cell carcinoma (not recorded which). This chain uses TRBV2 with TRBJ1-3; 7 nucleotides line up with TRBD1. CDR3 protein: CASSIRQGTGNTIYF. The DNA of the CDR3 is TGTGCCAGCAGCATACGACAGGGTACTGGAAACACCATATATTTT.